This T cell receptor beta chain was obtained from a study of human T cells and chemical hapten exposure. Across the study: Across its approximately 25 weeks, the study gave patients weekly diphenylcyclopropenone doses to the scalp.

Time point given: pre-sensitization, week 0. Treatment indicated: therapeutic diphenylcyclopropenone sensitization with weekly scalp DPC. Unique molecular identifiers were affixed to discrete cDNA molecules within the library. Original data processing: Counting gave a median of 95,638 TCRs per sample, with values ranging from roughly 20,000 to 750,000. MiXCR, applied by TCRdb to the RACE reads, yields one record per CDR3 protein. Here the V and J calls rest on TCRdb's processing, not on the authors' analysis. The sample carries roughly 100,000 distinct CDR3 sequences, 10% to 13% recorded once. This CDR3 region has 19 residues. With V trimmed by 1 base and J by 1 base, 12 bases remained unmatched. Germline CDR1 reads LNHDA; CDR2 reads SQIVND (reference sequence).

V and J are TRBV19 and TRBJ2-1, with 8 positions matching TRBD1. This receptor was taken from a woman aged 55-69 years with alopecia areata. Some clones in this sample may be carry-over from other donors' samples. The sequenced sample was whole blood, obtained in connection with sensitization to the hapten diphenylcyclopropenone (DPC). Here the CDR3 reads CASSIGRAGGKISYNEQFF. CDR3 DNA sequence: TGTGCCAGTAGTATAGGTAGGGCAGGGGGCAAGATTTCCTACAATGAGCAGTTCTTC. Full variable domain (remainder filled in from reference TRBV19 and TRBJ2-1): DGGITQSPKYLFRKEGQNVTLSCEQNLNHDAMYWYRQDPGQGLRLIYYSQIVNDFQKGDIAEGYSVSREKKESFPLTVTSAQKNPTAFYLCASSIGRAGGKISYNEQFFGPGTRLTVL.